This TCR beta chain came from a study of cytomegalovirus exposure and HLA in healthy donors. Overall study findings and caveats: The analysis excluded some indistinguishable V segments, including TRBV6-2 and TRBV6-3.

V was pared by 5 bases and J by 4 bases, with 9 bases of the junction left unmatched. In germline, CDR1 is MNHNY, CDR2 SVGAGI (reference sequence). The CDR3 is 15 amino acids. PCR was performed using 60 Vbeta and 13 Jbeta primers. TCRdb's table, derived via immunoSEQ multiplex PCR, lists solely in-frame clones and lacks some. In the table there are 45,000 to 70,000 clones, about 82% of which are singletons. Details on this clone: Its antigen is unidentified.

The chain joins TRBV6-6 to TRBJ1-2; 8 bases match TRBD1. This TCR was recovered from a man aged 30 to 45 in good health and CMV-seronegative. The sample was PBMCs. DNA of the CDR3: TGTGCCAGCAGTACCCCCTCACAGGGGGTCTATGGCTACACCTTC. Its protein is CASSTPSQGVYGYTF.